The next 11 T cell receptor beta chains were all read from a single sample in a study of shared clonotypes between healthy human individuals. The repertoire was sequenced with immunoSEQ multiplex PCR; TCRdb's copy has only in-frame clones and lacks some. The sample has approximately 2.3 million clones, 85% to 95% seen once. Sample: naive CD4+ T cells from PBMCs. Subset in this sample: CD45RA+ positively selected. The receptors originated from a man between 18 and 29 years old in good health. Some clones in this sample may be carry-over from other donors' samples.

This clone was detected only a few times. The CDR3 protein is CASTANRVLDQPQHF. CDR3 DNA sequence: TGTGCCAGCACCGCCAACAGGGTTTTAGATCAGCCCCAGCATTTT. V usage is TRBV7-9 and J usage is TRBJ1-5; TRBD1 is a possible D gene (6 bases). Germline V gives CDR1 SEHNR, CDR2 FQNEAQ (reference sequence). The CDR3 spans 15 residues. The germline V and J ends were trimmed by 7 bases and 5 bases, with 18 bases remaining between them.

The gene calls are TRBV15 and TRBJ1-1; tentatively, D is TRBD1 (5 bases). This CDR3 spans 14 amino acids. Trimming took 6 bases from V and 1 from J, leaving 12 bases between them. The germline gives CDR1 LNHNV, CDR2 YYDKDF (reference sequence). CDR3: CATSSRQRNTEAFF. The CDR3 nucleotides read TGTGCCACCAGTAGTAGACAGCGGAACACTGAAGCTTTCTTT.

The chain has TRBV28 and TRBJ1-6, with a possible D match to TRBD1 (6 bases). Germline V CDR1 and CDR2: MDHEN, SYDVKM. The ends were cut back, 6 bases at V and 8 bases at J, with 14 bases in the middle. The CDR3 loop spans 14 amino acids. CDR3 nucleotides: TGTGCCAGCAGACTGAACGCAGGGGATTCACCCCTCCACTTT. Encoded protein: CASRLNAGDSPLHF.

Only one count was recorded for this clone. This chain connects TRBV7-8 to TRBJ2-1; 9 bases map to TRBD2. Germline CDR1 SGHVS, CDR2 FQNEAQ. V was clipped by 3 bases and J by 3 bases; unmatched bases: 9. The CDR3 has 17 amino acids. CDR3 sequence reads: CASSFILAGGGYNEQFF. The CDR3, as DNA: TGTGCCAGCAGCTTTATTTTGGCGGGAGGGGGCTACAATGAGCAGTTCTTC.

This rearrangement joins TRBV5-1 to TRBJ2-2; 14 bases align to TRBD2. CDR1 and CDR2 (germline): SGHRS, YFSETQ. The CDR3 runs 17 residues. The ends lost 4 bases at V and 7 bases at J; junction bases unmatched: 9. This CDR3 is CASSRGLAGVVVGELFF. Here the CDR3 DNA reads TGCGCCAGCAGCCGGGGACTAGCGGGAGTAGTTGTCGGGGAGCTGTTTTTT.

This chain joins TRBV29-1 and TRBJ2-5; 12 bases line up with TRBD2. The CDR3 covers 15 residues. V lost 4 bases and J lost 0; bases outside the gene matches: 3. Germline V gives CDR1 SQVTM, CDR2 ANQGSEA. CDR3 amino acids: CSVGTSGMYQETQYF. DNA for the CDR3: TGCAGCGTTGGGACTAGCGGGATGTACCAAGAGACCCAGTACTTC.

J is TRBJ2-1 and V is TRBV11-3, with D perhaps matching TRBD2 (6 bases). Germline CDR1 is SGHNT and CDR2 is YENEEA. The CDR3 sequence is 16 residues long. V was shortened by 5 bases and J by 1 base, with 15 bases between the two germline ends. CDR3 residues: CASSMGGVRSYNEQFF. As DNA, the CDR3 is TGTGCCAGCAGCATGGGGGGAGTAAGGTCCTACAATGAGCAGTTCTTC.

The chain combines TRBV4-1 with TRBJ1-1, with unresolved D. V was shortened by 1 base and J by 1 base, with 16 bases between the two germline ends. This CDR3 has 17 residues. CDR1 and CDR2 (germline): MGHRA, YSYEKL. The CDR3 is CASSQAVRRTSNTEAFF. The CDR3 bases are TGCGCCAGCAGCCAAGCTGTGAGGAGGACTTCGAACACTGAAGCTTTCTTT.

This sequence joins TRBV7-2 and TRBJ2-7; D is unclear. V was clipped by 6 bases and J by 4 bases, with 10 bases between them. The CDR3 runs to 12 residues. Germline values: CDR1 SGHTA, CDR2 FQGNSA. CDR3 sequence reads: CASSHTTYEQYF. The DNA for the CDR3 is TGTGCCAGCAGTCACACCACTTACGAGCAGTACTTC.

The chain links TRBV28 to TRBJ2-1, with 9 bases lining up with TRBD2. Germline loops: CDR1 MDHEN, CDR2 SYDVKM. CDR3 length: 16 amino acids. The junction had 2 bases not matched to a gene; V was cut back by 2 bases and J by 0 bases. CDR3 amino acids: CASSLLAGSSYNEQFF. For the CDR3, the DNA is TGTGCCAGCAGTTTACTAGCGGGAAGCTCCTACAATGAGCAGTTCTTC. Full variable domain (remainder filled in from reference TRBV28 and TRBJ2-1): DVKVTQSSRYLVKRTGEKVFLECVQDMDHENMFWYRQDPGLGLRLIYFSYDVKMKEKGDIPEGYSVSREKKERFSLILESASTNQTSMYLCASSLLAGSSYNEQFFGPGTRLTVL.

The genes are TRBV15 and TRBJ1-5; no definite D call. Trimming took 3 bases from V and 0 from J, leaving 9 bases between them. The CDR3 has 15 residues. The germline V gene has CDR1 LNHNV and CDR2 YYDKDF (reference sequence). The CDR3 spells CATSSTGSSNQPQHF. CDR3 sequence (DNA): TGTGCCACCAGCAGTACCGGTAGTAGCAATCAGCCCCAGCATTTT.